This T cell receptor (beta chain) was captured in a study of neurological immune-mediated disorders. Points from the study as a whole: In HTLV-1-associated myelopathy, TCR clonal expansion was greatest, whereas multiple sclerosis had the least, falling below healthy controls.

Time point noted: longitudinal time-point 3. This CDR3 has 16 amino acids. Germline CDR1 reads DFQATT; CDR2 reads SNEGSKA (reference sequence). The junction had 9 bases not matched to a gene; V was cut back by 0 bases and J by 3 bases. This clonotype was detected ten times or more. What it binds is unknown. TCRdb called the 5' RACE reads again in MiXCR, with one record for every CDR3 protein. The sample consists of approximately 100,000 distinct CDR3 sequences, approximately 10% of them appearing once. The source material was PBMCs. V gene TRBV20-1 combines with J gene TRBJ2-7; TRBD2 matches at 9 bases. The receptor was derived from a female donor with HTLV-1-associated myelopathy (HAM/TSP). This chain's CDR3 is CSARDPLAGRDYEQYF. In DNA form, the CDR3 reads TGCAGTGCTAGAGATCCCCTAGCGGGGAGAGACTACGAGCAGTACTTC.